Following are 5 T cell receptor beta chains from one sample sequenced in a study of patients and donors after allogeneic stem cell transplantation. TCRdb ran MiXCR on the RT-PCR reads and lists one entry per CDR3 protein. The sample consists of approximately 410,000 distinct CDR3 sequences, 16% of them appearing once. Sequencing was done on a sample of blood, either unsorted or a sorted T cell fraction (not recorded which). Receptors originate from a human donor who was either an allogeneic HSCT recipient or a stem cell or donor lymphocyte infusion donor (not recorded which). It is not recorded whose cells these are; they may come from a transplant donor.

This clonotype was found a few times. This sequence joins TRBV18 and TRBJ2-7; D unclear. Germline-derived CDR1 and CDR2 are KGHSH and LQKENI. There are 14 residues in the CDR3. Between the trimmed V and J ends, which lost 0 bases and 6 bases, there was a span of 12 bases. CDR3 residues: CASSPPPGFGEQYF. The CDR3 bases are TGTGCCAGCTCACCACCCCCAGGCTTCGGCGAGCAGTACTTC.

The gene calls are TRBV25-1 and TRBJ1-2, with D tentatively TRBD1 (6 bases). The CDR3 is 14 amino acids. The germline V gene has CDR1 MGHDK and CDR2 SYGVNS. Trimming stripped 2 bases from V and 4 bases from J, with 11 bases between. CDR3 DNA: TGTGCCAGCAGTGAAGGGGGCAGGCTCTATGGCTACACCTTC. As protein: CASSEGGRLYGYTF.

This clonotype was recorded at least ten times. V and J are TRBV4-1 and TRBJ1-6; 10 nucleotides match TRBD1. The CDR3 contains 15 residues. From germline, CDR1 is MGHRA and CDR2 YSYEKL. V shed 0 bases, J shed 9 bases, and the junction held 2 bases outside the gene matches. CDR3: CASSQDGTGVSPLHF. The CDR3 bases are TGCGCCAGCAGCCAAGACGGGACAGGGGTTTCACCCCTCCACTTT.

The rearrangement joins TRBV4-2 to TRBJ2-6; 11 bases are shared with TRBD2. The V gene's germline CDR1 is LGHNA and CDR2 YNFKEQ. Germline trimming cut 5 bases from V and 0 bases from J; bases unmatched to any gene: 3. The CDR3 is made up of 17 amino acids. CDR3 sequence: CASSVSGGASGANVLTF. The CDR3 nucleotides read TGTGCCAGCAGCGTTAGCGGGGGGGCCTCTGGGGCCAACGTCCTGACTTTC.

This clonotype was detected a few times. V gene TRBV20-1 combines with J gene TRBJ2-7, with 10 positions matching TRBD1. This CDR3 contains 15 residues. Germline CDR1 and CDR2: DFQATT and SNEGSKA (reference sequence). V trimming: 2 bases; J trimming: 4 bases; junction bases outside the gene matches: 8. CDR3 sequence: CSARLPGQGHYEQYF. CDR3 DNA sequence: TGCAGTGCTAGATTGCCGGGACAGGGGCATTACGAGCAGTACTTC.